The 9 T cell receptor beta chains below all came from one sample that was sequenced in a study of cytomegalovirus exposure and HLA in healthy donors. The PCR made use of 60 Vbeta and 13 Jbeta primers. Produced via immunoSEQ multiplex PCR; TCRdb's table is partial and in-frame only. The sample carries 35,000 to 40,000 clones, 53% recorded once. Sequencing input: PBMCs. The source of these receptors is a woman between 40 and 55 years old in good health and CMV-seropositive.

This clone has only a few counts. The chain has TRBV5-1 and TRBJ2-5; TRBD2 matches at 9 bases. With V trimmed by 3 bases and J by 4 bases, 13 bases remained unmatched. The germline V gene has CDR1 SGHRS and CDR2 YFSETQ. The CDR3 loop spans 17 amino acids. The CDR3 nucleotides read TGCGCCAGCAGCTCCAACGCGGGACTAGCTAGTCGAGAGACCCAGTACTTC. Protein product: CASSSNAGLASRETQYF.

The CDR3 loop reads CASHIDGGPTGELFF. CDR3 sequence (DNA): TGTGCCAGCCACATTGACGGGGGTCCCACCGGGGAGCTGTTTTTT. The chain has TRBV6-5 and TRBJ2-2; D is possibly TRBD2 (6 bases). V gave up 8 bases and J gave up 4 bases, with 17 bases separating them. Germline CDR1 MNHEY, CDR2 SVGAGI. This CDR3 has 15 amino acids.

The genes are TRBV5-1 and TRBJ2-1, with D possibly being TRBD2 (5 bases). The CDR3 is 15 amino acids. Trimming cost V 0 bases and J 2 bases, with 9 bases left between them. Germline V CDR1 and CDR2: SGHRS, YFSETQ. The chain's CDR3 is CASSLGGSTYNEQFF. In nucleotides, the CDR3 is TGCGCCAGCAGCTTGGGCGGGTCCACCTACAATGAGCAGTTCTTC. The full variable domain, completed using reference TRBV5-1 and TRBJ2-1, is KAGVTQTPRYLIKTRGQQVTLSCSPISGHRSVSWYQQTPGQGLQFLFEYFSETQRNKGNFPGRFSGRQFSNSRSEMNVSTLELGDSALYLCASSLGGSTYNEQFFGPGTRLTVL.

This clone has just one count. The chain is built from TRBV6-1 and TRBJ1-4; D may be TRBD1 (5 bases). Germline V lookup: CDR1 MNHNS, CDR2 SASEGT. The CDR3 has 14 amino acids. V was cut by 4 bases and J by 8 bases, with 14 bases left in between. This chain's CDR3 is CASSARGAGEKLFF. CDR3 in DNA: TGTGCCAGCAGTGCGAGAGGGGCGGGGGAAAAACTGTTTTTT.

The chain carries TRBV7-6 and TRBJ1-3, with D tentatively TRBD1 (6 bases). Germline V gives CDR1 SGHVS, CDR2 FNYEAQ. V was trimmed by 5 bases and J by 0 bases, leaving 8 bases between them. The CDR3 runs 14 residues. The CDR3 bases are TGTGCCAGCAGCCGGGACACCTCTGGAAACACCATATATTTT. It translates to CASSRDTSGNTIYF. The full variable domain, with the rest looked up from reference TRBV7-6 and TRBJ1-3, is GAGVSQSPRYKVTKRGQDVALRCDPISGHVSLYWYRQALGQGPEFLTYFNYEAQQDKSGLPNDRFSAERPEGSISTLTIQRTEQRDSAMYRCASSRDTSGNTIYFGEGSWLTVV.

The chain combines TRBV4-1 with TRBJ1-4; tentatively, D is TRBD1 (6 bases). CDR1 and CDR2 (germline): MGHRA, YSYEKL. Trimming took off 9 bases at V and 0 bases at J, with 14 bases between the two ends. The CDR3 loop spans 15 amino acids. The CDR3 DNA follows: TGCGCCAGAAGATTACAGGGCGCAACTAATGAAAAACTGTTTTTT. Protein sequence: CARRLQGATNEKLFF.

This clone was observed once. The chain couples TRBV12-5 to TRBJ2-3, with 7 bases aligning to TRBD2. Germline assignment: CDR1 LGHNT and CDR2 FRNRAP. CDR3 length: 13 residues. V lost 2 bases to trimming and J lost 6 bases; unmatched junction nucleotides: 2. This CDR3 is CASGLLGRDTQYF. Written as DNA, the CDR3 is TGTGCTAGTGGTTTGCTCGGGAGGGATACGCAGTATTTT.

The chain links TRBV10-3 to TRBJ1-2, with D uncertain. Germline lookup yields CDR1 ENHRY and CDR2 SYGVKD. Between the trimmed V and J ends, which lost 0 bases and 3 bases, there was a span of 11 bases. The CDR3 totals 15 residues. CDR3 coding DNA: TGTGCCATCAGTGAGTCGGTGGAGACTCACTATGGCTACACCTTC. Encoded protein: CAISESVETHYGYTF.

The chain has TRBV5-6 and TRBJ1-1, with TRBD1 identical over 7 bases. The CDR3 extends over 13 amino acids. V gave up 4 bases and J gave up 5 bases; unmatched junction bases: 5. Germline V CDR1 and CDR2: SGHDT, YYEEEE. This CDR3 is CASSGRQGTEAFF. For the CDR3, the DNA is TGTGCCAGCAGCGGAAGACAGGGTACTGAAGCTTTCTTT. Supplemented by reference TRBV5-6 and TRBJ1-1, the full variable domain reads DAGVTQSPTHLIKTRGQQVTLRCSPKSGHDTVSWYQQALGQGPQFIFQYYEEEERQRGNFPDRFSGHQFPNYSSELNVNALLLGDSALYLCASSGRQGTEAFFGQGTRLTVV.